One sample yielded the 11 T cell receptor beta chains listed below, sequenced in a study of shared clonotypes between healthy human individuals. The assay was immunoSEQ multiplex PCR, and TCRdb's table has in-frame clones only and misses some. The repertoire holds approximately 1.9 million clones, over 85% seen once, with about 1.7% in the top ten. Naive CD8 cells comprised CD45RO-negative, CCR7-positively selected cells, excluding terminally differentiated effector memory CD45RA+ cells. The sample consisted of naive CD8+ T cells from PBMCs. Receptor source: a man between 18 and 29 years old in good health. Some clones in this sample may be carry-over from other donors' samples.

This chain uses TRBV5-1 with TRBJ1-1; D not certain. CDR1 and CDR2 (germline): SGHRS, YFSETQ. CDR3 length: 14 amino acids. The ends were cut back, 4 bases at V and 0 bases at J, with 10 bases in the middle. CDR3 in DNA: TGCGCCAGCAGCCCCCACACGGTGAACACTGAAGCTTTCTTT. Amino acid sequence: CASSPHTVNTEAFF. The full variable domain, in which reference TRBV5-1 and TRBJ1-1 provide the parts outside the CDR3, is KAGVTQTPRYLIKTRGQQVTLSCSPISGHRSVSWYQQTPGQGLQFLFEYFSETQRNKGNFPGRFSGRQFSNSRSEMNVSTLELGDSALYLCASSPHTVNTEAFFGQGTRLTVV.

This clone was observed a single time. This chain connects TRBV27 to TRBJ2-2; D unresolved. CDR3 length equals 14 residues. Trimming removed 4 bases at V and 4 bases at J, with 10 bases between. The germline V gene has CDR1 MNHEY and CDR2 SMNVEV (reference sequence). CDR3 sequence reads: CASSSWTGTGELFF. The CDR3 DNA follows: TGTGCCAGCAGTTCCTGGACGGGCACCGGGGAGCTGTTTTTT.

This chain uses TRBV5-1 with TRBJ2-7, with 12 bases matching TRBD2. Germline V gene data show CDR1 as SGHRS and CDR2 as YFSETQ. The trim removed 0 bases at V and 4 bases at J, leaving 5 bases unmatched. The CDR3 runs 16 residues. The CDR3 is CASSLGLAGVLYEQYF. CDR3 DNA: TGCGCCAGCAGCTTGGGACTAGCGGGAGTCTTATACGAGCAGTACTTC.

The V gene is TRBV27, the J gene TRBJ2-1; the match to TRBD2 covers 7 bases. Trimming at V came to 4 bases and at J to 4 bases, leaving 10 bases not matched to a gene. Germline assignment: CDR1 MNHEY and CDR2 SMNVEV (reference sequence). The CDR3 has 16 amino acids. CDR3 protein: CASSSRTSERYNEQFF. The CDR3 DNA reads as TGTGCCAGCAGTTCCCGGACTAGTGAGAGGTACAATGAGCAGTTCTTC.

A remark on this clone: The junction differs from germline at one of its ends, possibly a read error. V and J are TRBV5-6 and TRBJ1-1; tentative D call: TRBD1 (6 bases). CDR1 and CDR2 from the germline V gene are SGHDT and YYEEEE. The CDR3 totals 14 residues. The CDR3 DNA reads TGTGCCAGCAGCTCAGACGGGACTCCCAGGGGAGCTCTCTTT. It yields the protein CASSSDGTPRGALF. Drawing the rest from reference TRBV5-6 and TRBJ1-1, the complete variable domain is DAGVTQSPTHLIKTRGQQVTLRCSPKSGHDTVSWYQQALGQGPQFIFQYYEEEERQRGNFPDRFSGHQFPNYSSELNVNALLLGDSALYLCASSSDGTPRGALFGQGTRLTVV.

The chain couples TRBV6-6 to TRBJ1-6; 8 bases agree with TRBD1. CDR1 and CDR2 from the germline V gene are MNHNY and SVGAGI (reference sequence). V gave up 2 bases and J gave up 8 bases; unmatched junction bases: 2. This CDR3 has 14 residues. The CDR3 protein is CASSYGQGDSPLHF. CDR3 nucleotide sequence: TGTGCCAGCAGTTACGGACAGGGTGATTCACCCCTCCACTTT.

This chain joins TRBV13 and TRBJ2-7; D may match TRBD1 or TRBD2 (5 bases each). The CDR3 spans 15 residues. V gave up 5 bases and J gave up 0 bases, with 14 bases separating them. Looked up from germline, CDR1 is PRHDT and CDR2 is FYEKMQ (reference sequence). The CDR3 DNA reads TGTGCCAGCAGCCGGGGACGGTCGCCCTCCTACGAGCAGTACTTC. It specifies CASSRGRSPSYEQYF. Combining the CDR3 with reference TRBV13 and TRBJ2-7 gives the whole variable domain AAGVIQSPRHLIKEKRETATLKCYPIPRHDTVYWYQQGPGQDPQFLISFYEKMQSDKGSIPDRFSAQQFSDYHSELNMSSLELGDSALYFCASSRGRSPSYEQYFGPGTRLTVT.

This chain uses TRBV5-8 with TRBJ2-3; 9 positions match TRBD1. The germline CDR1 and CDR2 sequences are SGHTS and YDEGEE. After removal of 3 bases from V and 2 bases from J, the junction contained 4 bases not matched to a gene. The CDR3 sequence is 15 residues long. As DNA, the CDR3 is TGTGCCAGCAGCTCCGGGACAGGGCCCACAGATACGCAGTATTTT. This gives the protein CASSSGTGPTDTQYF.

CDR3: CSAKRSRAKETQYF. The CDR3 DNA reads as TGCAGCGCCAAACGATCCCGGGCAAAAGAGACCCAGTACTTC. This chain connects TRBV29-1 to TRBJ2-5; D is unresolved. The CDR3 has 14 residues. Germline V lookup: CDR1 SQVTM, CDR2 ANQGSEA. Trimming removed 7 bases from V and 3 bases from J, with 18 bases in between.

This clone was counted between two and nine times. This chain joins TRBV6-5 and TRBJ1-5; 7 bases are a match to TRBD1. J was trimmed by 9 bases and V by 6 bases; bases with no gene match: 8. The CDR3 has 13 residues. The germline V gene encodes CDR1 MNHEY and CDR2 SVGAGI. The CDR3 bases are TGTGCCAGCAGAAAGACAGGGTTGTGGCCCCAGCATTTT. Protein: CASRKTGLWPQHF.

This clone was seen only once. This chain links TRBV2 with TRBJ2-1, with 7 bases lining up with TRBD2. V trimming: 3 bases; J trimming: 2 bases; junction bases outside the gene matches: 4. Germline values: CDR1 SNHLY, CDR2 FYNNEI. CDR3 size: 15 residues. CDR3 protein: CASSERRETYNEQFF. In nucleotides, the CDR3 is TGTGCCAGCAGTGAGCGGCGGGAGACCTACAATGAGCAGTTCTTC.